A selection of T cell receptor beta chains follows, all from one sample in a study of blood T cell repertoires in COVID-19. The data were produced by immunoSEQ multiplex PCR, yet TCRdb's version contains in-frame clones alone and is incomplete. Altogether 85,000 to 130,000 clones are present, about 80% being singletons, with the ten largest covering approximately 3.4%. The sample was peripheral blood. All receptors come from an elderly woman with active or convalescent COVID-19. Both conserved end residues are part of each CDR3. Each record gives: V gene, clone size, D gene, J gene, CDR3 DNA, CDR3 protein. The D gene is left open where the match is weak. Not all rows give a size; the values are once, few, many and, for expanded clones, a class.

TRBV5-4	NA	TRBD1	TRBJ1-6	TGTGCCAGCAGCTTGGAGGGGGCTAGGTATAATTCACCCCTCCACTTT	CASSLEGARYNSPLHF
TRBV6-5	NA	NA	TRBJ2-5	TGTGCCAGCAGTTACCTGGCAGGCCAAGGTCAAGAGACCCAGTACTTC	CASSYLAGQGQETQYF
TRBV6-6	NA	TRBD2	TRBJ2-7	TGTGCCAGCAGTTACTCAGCGGGAGGACCCTACGAGCAGTACTTC	CASSYSAGGPYEQYF
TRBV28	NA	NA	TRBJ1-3	TGTGCCAGCAGTGTGACAGGCCCTAGTGGAAACACCATATATTTT	CASSVTGPSGNTIYF
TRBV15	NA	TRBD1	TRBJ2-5	TGTGCCACCAGGGACAGGGGGCAGGAGACCCAGTACTTC	CATRDRGQETQYF
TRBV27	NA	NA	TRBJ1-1	TGTGCCAGCAGTTTCCGACAGGTGAGGGGCACTGAAGCTTTCTTT	CASSFRQVRGTEAFF
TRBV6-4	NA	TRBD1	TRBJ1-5	TGTGCCAGCAGTGAGGGGACAGGGTTGGGTCAGCCCCAGCATTTT	CASSEGTGLGQPQHF
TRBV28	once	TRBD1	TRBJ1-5	TGTGCCAGCAGAAAGCGGGACAGGGTGAGTCAGCCCCAGCATTTT	CASRKRDRVSQPQHF
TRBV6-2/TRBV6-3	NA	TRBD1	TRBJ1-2	TGTGCCAGCAGTCGGACAGGGTATGGCTACACCTTC	CASSRTGYGYTF
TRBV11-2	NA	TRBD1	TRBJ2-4	TGTGCCAGCCGACAGGGGGCAGGAAACATTCAGTACTTC	CASRQGAGNIQYF
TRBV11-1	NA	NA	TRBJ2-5	TGTGCCAGCAGCTTACAATTGACACCACAAGAGACCCAGTACTTC	CASSLQLTPQETQYF
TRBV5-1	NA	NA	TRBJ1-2	TGCGCCAGCCTATCCGGTCCGGGAGTTTATGGCTACACCTTC	CASLSGPGVYGYTF
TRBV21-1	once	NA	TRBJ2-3	TGTGCCAGCAGCAAATCTTACCTAAATCCGGGGATGAATCCAGATACGCAGTATTTT	CASSKSYLNPGMNPDTQYF
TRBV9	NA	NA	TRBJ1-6	TGTGCCAGCAGCGCCACAACAGGGTCTAATTCACCCCTCCACTTT	CASSATTGSNSPLHF
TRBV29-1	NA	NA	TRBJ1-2	TGCAGCGGGGCAGGAGGTTCTGGCTACACCTTC	CSGAGGSGYTF
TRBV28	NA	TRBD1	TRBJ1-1	TGTGCCAGCGCAATTTCCGACAGGGCGAACACTGAAGCTTTCTTT	CASAISDRANTEAFF
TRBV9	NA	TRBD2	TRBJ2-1	TGTGCCAGCAGCGCGACTAGCGGGAGCTACAATGAGCAGTTCTTC	CASSATSGSYNEQFF
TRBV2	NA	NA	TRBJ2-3	TGTGCCAGCAGCCGCGAGGGACTGCGCACAGATACGCAGTATTTT	CASSREGLRTDTQYF
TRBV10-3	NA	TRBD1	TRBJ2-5	TGTGCCGTGGGACAGAGGGTGGAGACCCAGTACTTC	CAVGQRVETQYF
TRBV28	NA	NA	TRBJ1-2	TGTGCCAGCAGTTTCAGGGTTGGTGGCTACACCTTC	CASSFRVGGYTF
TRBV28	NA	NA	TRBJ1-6	TGTGCCAGCAGCCCCCCGAGGGCTAATTCACCCCTCCACTTT	CASSPPRANSPLHF
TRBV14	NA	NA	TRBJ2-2	TGTGCCAGCAGCCAAGGGCAAGTCGGGACCGGGGAGCTGTTTTTT	CASSQGQVGTGELFF
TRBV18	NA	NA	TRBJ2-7	TGTGCCAGCTCACCCGGGGACGAGCAGTACTTC	CASSPGDEQYF
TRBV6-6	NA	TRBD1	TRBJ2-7	TGTGCCAGCAGTTTCAACCGGGACAGGGGTCGCGAGCAGTACTTC	CASSFNRDRGREQYF
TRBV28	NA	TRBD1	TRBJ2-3	TGTGCCAGCAGTCTCCGGGACAGGGCAACAGATACGCAGTATTTT	CASSLRDRATDTQYF
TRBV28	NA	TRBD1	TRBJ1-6	TGTGCCACCAGAACCGGGACAGGTTCGCCCTATAATTCACCCCTCCACTTT	CATRTGTGSPYNSPLHF
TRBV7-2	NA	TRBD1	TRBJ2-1	TGTGCCAGCAGCTTAGTAAGTCAGGGGGCGCGCAATGAGCAGTTCTTC	CASSLVSQGARNEQFF
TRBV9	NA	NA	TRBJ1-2	TGTGCCAGCAGCGACGGACAGTGGGGTGGTGGCTACACCTTC	CASSDGQWGGGYTF
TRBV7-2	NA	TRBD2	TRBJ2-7	TGTGCCAGCAGGGGGGGACTAGCGGGTGGCTACGAGCAGTACTTC	CASRGGLAGGYEQYF
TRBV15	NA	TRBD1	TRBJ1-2	TGTGCCACCAGCAGGGACCACAGGGGGCATGGCTACACCTTC	CATSRDHRGHGYTF
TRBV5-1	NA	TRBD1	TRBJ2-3	TGCGCCAGCAGCCAGACAGGGCTGAGCACAGATACGCAGTATTTT	CASSQTGLSTDTQYF
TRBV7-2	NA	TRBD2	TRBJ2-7	TGTGCCAGCGTCCGCGGGACTAGCGGCTACGAGCAGTACTTC	CASVRGTSGYEQYF
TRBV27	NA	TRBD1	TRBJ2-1	TGTGCCAGCAGTTCCCGTCAGGACAGGTTAGACAATGAGCAGTTCTTC	CASSSRQDRLDNEQFF
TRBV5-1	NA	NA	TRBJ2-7	TGCGCCAGCAGAGTATCCCCCAAACAGGAGGGTTACGAGCAGTACTTC	CASRVSPKQEGYEQYF
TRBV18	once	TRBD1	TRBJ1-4	TGTGCCAGCTCACCGATAACAGGGGGCGGTAATGAAAAACTGTTTTTT	CASSPITGGGNEKLFF
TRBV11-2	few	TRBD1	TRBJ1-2	TGTGCCAGCAGCCCCCGGACAGGGGGCGATGGCTACACCTTC	CASSPRTGGDGYTF
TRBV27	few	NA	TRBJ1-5	TGTGCCAGCAGTTTAAGCACGTATAGCAATCAGCCCCAGCATTTT	CASSLSTYSNQPQHF
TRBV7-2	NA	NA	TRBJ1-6	TGTGCCAGCAGAACAAGACAGAGCTCCTATAATTCACCCCTCCACTTT	CASRTRQSSYNSPLHF
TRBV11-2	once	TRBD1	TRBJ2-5	TGTGCCAGCACCTCGGGACAGCTCCAAGAGACCCAGTACTTC	CASTSGQLQETQYF
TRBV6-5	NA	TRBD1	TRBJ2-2	TGTGCCAGCAGCCTCAAGAAAGAGGGGGCTGAGCTGTTTTTT	CASSLKKEGAELFF
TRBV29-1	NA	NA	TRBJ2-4	TGCAGCGTTGAAGCCCCGCCAGGGATTCAGTACTTC	CSVEAPPGIQYF
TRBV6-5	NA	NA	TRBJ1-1	TGTGCCAGCAGTTACCACCCCGAGAGTCCTGAAGCTTTCTTT	CASSYHPESPEAFF
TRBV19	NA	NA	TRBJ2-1	TGTGCCAGTAGTATAATACTCTCCTCCTACAATGAGCAGTTCTTC	CASSIILSSYNEQFF
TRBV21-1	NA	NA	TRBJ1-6	TGTGCCAGCAGCAACTCCCAGGCATTAACCAGCTCCTATAATTCACCCCTCCACTTT	CASSNSQALTSSYNSPLHF
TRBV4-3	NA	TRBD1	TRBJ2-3	TGCGCCAGCAGCCAAGATAGAAGGGGGCCGCAGTATTTT	CASSQDRRGPQYF
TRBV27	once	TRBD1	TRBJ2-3	TGTGCCAGCAGTCCCAGCGCCCAGGGGGAGCAGTATTTT	CASSPSAQGEQYF
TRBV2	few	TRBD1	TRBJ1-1	TGTGCCAGCAGTGGGAGGGGAAAGGGACAGCTGGCCCTCCCTGAAGCTTTCTTT	CASSGRGKGQLALPEAFF
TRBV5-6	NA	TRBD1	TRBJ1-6	TGTGCCAGCAGCTATACAGGGGTTGGGATCTTAGGTTCACCCCTCCACTTT	CASSYTGVGILGSPLHF
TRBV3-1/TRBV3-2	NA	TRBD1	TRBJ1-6	TGTGCCAGCAGCCAAGAAGAATTGGGACAGTACTATAATTCACCCCTCCACTTT	CASSQEELGQYYNSPLHF